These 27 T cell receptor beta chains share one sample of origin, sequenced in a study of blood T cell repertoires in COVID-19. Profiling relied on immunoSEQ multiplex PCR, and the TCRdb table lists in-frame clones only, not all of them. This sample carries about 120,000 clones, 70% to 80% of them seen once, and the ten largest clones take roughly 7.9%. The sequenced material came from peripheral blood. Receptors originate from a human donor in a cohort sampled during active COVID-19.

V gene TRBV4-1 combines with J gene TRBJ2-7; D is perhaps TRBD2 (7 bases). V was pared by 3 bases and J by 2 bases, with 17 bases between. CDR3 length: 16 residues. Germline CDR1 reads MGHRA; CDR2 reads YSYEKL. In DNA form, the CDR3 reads TGCGCCAGCAGCCAGAGCTTCGGGGGGCAGACCTACGAGCAGTACTTC. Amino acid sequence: CASSQSFGGQTYEQYF.

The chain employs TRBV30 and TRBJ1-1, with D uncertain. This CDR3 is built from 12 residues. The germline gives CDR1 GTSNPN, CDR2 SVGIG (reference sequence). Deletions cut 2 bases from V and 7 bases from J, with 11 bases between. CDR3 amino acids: CAWSPHRGEAFF. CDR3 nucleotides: TGTGCCTGGAGTCCCCATCGAGGTGAAGCTTTCTTT.

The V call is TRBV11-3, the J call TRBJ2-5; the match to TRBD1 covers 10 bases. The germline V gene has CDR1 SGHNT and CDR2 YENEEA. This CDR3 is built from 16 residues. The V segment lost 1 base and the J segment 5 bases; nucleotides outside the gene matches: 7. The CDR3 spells CASSLGAGTGDETQYF. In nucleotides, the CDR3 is TGTGCCAGCAGCTTAGGCGCCGGGACAGGGGATGAGACCCAGTACTTC.

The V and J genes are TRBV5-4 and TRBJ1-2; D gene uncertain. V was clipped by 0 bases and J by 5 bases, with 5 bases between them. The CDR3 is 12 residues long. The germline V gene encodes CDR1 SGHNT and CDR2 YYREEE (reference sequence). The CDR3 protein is CASSLERYGYTF. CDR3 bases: TGTGCCAGCAGCTTGGAGCGGTATGGCTACACCTTC. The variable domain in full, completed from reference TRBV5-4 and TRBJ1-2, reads ETGVTQSPTHLIKTRGQQVTLRCSSQSGHNTVSWYQQALGQGPQFIFQYYREEENGRGNFPPRFSGLQFPNYSSELNVNALELDDSALYLCASSLERYGYTFGSGTRLTVV.

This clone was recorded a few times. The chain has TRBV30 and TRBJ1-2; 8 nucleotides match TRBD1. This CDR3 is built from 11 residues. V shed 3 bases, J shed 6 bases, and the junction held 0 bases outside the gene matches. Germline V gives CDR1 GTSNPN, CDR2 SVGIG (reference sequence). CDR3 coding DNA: TGTGCCTGGAGGGACAGGGATGGCTACACCTTC. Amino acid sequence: CAWRDRDGYTF.

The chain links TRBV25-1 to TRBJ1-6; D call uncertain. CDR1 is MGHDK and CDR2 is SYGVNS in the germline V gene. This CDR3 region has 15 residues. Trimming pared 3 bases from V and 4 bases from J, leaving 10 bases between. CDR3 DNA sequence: TGTGCCAGCAGTGATTCGACGGGATATAATTCACCCCTCCACTTT. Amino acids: CASSDSTGYNSPLHF.

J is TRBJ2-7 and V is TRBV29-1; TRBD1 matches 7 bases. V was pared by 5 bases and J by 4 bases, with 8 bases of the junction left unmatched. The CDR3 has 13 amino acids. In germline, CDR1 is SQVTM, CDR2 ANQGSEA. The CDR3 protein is CSVLGDREYEQYF. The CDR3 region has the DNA TGCAGCGTTTTAGGAGACAGGGAATACGAGCAGTACTTC.

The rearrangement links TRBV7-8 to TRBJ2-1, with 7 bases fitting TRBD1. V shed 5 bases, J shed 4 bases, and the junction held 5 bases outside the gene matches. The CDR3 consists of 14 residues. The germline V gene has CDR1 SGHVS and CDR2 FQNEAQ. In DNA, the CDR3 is TGTGCCAGCAGCCCGGGACAGCTGTACAATGAGCAGTTCTTC. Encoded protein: CASSPGQLYNEQFF.

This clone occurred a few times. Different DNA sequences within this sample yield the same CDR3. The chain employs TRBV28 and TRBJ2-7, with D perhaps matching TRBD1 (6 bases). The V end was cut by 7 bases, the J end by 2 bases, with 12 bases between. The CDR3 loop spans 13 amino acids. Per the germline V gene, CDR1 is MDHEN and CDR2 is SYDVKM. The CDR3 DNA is TGTGCCAGCAAACTAACAGGGACCTACGAGCAGTACTTC. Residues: CASKLTGTYEQYF.

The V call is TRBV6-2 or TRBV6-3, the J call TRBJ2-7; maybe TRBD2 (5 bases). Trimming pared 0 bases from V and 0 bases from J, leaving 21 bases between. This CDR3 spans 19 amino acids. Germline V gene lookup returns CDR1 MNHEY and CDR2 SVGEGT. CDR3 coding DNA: TGTGCCAGCAGTTACTCCGGGGTTCCCAAACCCACGAGCTCCTACGAGCAGTACTTC. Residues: CASSYSGVPKPTSSYEQYF.

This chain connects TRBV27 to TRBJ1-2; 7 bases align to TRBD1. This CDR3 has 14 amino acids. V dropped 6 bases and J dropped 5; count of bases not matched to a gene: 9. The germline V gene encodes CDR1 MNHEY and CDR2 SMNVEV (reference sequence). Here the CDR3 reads CASRPGGAGYGYTF. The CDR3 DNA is TGTGCCAGCAGACCAGGGGGAGCAGGGTATGGCTACACCTTC.

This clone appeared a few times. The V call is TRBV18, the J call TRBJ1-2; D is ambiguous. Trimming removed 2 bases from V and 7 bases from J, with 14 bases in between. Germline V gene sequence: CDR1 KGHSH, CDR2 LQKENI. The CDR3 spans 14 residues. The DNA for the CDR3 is TGTGCCAGCTCACCAAGCGACTACGGTTTTGGCTACACCTTC. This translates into CASSPSDYGFGYTF. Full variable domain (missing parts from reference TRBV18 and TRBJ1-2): NAGVMQNPRHLVRRRGQEARLRCSPMKGHSHVYWYRQLPEEGLKFMVYLQKENIIDESGMPKERFSAEFPKEGPSILRIQQVVRGDSAAYFCASSPSDYGFGYTFGSGTRLTVV.

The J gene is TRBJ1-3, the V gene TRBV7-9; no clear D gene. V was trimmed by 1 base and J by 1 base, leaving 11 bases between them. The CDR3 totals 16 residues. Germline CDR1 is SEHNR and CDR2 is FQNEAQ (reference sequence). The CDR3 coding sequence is TGTGCCAGCAGCTTAGTGTCGGTTGCGTCTGGAAACACCATATATTTT. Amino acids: CASSLVSVASGNTIYF.

CDR3 protein: CASSPETGGNEQFF. The CDR3 DNA is TGTGCCAGCTCACCAGAGACAGGGGGCAATGAGCAGTTCTTC. The V and J genes are TRBV18 and TRBJ2-1, with 9 bases identical to TRBD1. J gave up 6 bases and V 2 bases, and 2 bases lay outside the gene matches. Germline V CDR1 and CDR2: KGHSH, LQKENI. The CDR3 sequence is 14 residues long. Together with reference TRBV18 and TRBJ2-1, the CDR3 gives the full variable domain: NAGVMQNPRHLVRRRGQEARLRCSPMKGHSHVYWYRQLPEEGLKFMVYLQKENIIDESGMPKERFSAEFPKEGPSILRIQQVVRGDSAAYFCASSPETGGNEQFFGPGTRLTVL.

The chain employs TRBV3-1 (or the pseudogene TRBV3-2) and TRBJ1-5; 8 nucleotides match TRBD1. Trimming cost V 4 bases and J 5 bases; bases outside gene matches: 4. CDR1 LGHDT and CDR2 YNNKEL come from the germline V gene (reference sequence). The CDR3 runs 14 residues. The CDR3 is CASSPQTGDQPQHF. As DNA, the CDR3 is TGTGCCAGCAGCCCTCAGACAGGGGATCAGCCCCAGCATTTT.

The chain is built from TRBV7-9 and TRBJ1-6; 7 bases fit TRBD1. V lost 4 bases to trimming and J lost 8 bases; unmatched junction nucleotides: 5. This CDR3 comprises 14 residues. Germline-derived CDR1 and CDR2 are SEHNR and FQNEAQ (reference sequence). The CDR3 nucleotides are TGTGCCAGCAGCTCAGGCCAGGGGGATTCACCCCTCCACTTT. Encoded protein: CASSSGQGDSPLHF.

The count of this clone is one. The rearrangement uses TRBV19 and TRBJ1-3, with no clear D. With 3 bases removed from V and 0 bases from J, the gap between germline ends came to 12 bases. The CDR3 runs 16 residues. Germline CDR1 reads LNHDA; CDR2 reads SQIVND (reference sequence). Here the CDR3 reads CASSMGRHRSGNTIYF. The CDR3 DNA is TGTGCCAGTAGTATGGGTAGACACCGCTCTGGAAACACCATATATTTT.

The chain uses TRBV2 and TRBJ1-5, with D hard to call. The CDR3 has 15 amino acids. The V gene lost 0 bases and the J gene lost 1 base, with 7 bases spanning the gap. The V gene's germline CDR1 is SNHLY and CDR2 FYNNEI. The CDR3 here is CASSEAEGSNQPQHF. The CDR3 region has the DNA TGTGCCAGCAGTGAAGCAGAGGGAAGCAATCAGCCCCAGCATTTT.

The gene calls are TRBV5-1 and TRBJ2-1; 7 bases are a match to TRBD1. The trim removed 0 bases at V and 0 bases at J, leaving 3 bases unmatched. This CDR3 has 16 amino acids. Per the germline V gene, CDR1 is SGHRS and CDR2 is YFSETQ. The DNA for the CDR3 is TGCGCCAGCAGCTTGGCCGAGGGGGCCTCCTACAATGAGCAGTTCTTC. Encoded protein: CASSLAEGASYNEQFF.

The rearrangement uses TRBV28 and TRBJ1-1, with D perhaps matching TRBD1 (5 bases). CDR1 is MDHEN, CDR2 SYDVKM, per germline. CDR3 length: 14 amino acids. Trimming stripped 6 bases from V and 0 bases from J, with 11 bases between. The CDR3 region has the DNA TGTGCCAGCAGACCGGCAGGGATGAACACTGAAGCTTTCTTT. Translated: CASRPAGMNTEAFF.

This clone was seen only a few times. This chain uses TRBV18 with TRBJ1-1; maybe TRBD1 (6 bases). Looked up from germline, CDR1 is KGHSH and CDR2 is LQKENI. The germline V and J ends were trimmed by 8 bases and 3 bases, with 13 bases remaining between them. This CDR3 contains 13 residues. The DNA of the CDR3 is TGTGCCAGCCTACTCAGGGGCGACACTGAAGCTTTCTTT. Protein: CASLLRGDTEAFF.

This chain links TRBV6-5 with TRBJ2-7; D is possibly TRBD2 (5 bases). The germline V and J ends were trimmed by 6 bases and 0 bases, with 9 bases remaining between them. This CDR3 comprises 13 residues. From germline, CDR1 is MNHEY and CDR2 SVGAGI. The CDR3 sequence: CASSPGSSYEQYF. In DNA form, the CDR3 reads TGTGCCAGCAGCCCGGGAAGCTCCTACGAGCAGTACTTC.

The CDR3 spells CASSPDRVVDTQYF. Written as DNA, the CDR3 is TGTGCCAGCTCACCAGACAGGGTCGTAGATACGCAGTATTTT. V gene TRBV18 combines with J gene TRBJ2-3; 7 nucleotides agree with TRBD1. This CDR3 is 14 amino acids long. V shed 2 bases and J 5 bases; nucleotides not matched to a gene: 4. In germline, CDR1 is KGHSH, CDR2 LQKENI.

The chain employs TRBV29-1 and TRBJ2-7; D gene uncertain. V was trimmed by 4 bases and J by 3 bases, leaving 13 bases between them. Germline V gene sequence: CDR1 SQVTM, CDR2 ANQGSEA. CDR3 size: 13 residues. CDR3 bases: TGCAGCGTTGCATCGCCCCTAAGCTACGAGCAGTACTTC. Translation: CSVASPLSYEQYF.

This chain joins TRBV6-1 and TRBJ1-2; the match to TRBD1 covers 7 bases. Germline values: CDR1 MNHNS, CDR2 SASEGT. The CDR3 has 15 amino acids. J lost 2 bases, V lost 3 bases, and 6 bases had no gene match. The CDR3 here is CASSERQGENYGYTF. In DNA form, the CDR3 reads TGTGCCAGCAGTGAGCGACAGGGTGAGAACTATGGCTACACCTTC.

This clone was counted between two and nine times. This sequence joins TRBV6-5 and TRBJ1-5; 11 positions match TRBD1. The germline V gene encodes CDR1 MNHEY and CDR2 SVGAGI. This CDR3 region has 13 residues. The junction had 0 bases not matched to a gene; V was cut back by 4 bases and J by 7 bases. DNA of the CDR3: TGTGCCAGCAGTTGGACAGGGGGCCAGCCCCAGCATTTT. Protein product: CASSWTGGQPQHF.

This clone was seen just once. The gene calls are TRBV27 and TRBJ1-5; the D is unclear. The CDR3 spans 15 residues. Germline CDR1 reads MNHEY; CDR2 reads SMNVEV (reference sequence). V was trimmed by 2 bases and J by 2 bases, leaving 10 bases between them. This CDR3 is CASSLSGVGNQPQHF. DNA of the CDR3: TGTGCCAGCAGTTTAAGCGGGGTTGGCAATCAGCCCCAGCATTTT.